These 5 T cell receptor beta chains came from one sample sequenced in a study of control samples from healthy donors and cancer patients. Sequencing used immunoSEQ multiplex PCR; TCRdb keeps in-frame clones, though not all of them. Of roughly 100,000 clones listed, 83% are singletons. The sequencing sample was made of blood. The receptors here all came from a woman between 50 and 59 years old in good health.

For the CDR3, the DNA is TGTGCCAGCAGCTCAAATCCCCTCTACAATGAGCAGTTCTTC. It translates to CASSSNPLYNEQFF. This chain uses TRBV9 with TRBJ2-1; D remains unclear. V shed 4 bases and J shed 3 bases, with 11 bases lying between them. The CDR3 is made up of 14 amino acids. Germline CDR1 reads SGDLS; CDR2 reads YYNGEE.

This rearrangement joins TRBV2 to TRBJ2-7, with TRBD1 identical over 8 bases. The V gene end was trimmed by 4 bases and the J gene end by 3 bases; junction bases not matched to a gene: 8. Germline CDR1 SNHLY, CDR2 FYNNEI. The CDR3 is 15 amino acids. CDR3 DNA sequence: TGTGCCAGCAGTGGCGACAGGGGATTAAACTACGAGCAGTACTTC. It codes for CASSGDRGLNYEQYF.

The chain is built from TRBV6-5 and TRBJ2-7; TRBD1 aligns across 8 bases. This CDR3 contains 14 residues. V lost 2 bases, J lost 2 bases, and 2 bases stayed unmatched. The germline gives CDR1 MNHEY, CDR2 SVGAGI. CDR3 DNA sequence: TGTGCCAGCAGTTACGCACAGGGGGCCTACGAGCAGTACTTC. This gives the protein CASSYAQGAYEQYF.

The genes are TRBV2 and TRBJ1-4, with unresolved D. Germline CDR1 and CDR2: SNHLY and FYNNEI. The CDR3 sequence is 12 residues long. V dropped 6 bases and J dropped 4 bases, with 6 bases sitting between them. The CDR3 DNA sequence: TGTGCCAGCAGCACCGATAATGAAAAACTGTTTTTT. This codes for CASSTDNEKLFF.

This sequence joins TRBV7-2 and TRBJ2-4; D possibly matches TRBD1 or TRBD2 (6 bases each). From germline, CDR1 is SGHTA and CDR2 FQGNSA. This CDR3 comprises 15 residues. Trimming removed 9 bases at V and 4 bases at J, with 19 bases between. CDR3 nucleotide sequence: TGTGCCAGTCATATGGGAGGCAGGGGAAAAAACATTCAGTACTTC. This translates into CASHMGGRGKNIQYF.